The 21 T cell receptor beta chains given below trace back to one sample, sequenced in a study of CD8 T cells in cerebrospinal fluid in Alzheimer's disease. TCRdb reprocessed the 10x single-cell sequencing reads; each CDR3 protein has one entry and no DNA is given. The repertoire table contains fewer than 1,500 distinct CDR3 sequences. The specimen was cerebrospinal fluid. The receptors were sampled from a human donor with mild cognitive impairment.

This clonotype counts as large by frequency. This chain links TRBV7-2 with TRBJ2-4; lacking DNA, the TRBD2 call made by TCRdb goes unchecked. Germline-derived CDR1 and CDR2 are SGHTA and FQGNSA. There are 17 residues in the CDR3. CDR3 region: CASSSRAGGGAKNIQYF.

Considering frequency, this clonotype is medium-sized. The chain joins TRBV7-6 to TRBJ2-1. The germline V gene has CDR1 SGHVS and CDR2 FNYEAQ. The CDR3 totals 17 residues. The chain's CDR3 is CASSLARVSWRNNEQFF.

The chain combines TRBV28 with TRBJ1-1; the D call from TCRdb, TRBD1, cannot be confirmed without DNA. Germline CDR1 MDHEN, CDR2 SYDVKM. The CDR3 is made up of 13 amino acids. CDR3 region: CASPDRLNTEAFF.

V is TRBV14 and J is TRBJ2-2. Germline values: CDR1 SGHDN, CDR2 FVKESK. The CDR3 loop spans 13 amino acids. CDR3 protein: CASSQILGGELFF.

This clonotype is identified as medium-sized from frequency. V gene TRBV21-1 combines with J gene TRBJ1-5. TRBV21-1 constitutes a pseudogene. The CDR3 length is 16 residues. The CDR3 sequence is CASSSRFTGGRQPQHF.

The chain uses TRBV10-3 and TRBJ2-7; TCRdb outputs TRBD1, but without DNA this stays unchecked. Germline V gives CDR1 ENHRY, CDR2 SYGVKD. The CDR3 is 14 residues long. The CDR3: CAISDPGTAYEQYF.

CDR3 sequence: CASSYSWENTGELFF. V usage is TRBV6-5 and J usage is TRBJ2-2. This CDR3 contains 15 residues. Germline assignment: CDR1 MNHEY and CDR2 SVGAGI.

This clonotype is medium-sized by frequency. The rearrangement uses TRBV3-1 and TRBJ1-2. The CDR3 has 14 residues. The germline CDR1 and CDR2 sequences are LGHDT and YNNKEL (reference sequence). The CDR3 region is CASSQDNKGHGYTF.

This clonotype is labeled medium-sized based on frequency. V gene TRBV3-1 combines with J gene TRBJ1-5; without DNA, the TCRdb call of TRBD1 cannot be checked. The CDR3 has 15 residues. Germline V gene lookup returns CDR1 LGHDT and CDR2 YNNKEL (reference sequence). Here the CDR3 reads CASSRSWGRSQPQHF.

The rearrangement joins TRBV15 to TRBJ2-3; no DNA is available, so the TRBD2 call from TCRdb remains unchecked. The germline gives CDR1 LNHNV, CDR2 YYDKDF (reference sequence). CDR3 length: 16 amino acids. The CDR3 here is CATTKTSGGRTDTQYF.

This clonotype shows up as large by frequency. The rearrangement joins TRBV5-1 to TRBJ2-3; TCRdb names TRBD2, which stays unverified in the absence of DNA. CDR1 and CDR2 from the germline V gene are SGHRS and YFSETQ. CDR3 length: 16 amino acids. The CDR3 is CASTALAGDLTDTQYF.

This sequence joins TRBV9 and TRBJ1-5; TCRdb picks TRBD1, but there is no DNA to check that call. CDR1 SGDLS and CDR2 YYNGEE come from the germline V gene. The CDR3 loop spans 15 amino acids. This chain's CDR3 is CASSVDGGAAQPQHF.

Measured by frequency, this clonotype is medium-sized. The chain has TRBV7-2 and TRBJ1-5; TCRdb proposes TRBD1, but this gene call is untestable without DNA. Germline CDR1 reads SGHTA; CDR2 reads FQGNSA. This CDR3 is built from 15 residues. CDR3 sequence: CASSPRDTSNQPQHF.

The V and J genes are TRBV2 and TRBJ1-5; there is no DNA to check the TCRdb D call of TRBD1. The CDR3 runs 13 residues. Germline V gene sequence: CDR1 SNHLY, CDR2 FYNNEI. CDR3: CASRGTGNQPQHF.

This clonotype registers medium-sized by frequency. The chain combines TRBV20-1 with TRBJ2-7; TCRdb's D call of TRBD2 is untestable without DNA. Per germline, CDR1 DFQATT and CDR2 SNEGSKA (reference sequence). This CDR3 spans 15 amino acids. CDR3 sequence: CSAAPLAGGTYEQYF.

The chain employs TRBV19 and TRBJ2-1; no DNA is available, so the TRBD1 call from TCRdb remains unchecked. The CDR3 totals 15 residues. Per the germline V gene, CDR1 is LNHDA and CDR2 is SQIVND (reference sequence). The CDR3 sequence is CASSTPTGNYNEQFF.

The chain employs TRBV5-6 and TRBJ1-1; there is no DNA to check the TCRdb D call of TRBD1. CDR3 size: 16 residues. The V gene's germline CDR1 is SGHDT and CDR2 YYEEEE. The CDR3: CASSPEGGTRRTEAFF.

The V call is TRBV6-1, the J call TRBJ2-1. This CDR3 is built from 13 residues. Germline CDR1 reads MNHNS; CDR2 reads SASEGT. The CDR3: CASSEVGYNEQFF.

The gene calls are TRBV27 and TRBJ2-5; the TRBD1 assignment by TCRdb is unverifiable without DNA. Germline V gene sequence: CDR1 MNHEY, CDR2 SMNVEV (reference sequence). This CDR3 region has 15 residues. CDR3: CASSPLGQGSQTQYF.

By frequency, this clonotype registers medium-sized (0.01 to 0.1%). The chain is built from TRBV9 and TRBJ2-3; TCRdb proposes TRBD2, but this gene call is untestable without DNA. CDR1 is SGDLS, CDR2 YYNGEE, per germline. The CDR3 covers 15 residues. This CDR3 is CASSPGGTSDSTQYF.

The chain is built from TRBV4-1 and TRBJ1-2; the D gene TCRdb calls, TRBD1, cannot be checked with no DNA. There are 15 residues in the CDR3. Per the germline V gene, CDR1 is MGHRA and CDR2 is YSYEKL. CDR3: CASSQGGRGGYGYTF.